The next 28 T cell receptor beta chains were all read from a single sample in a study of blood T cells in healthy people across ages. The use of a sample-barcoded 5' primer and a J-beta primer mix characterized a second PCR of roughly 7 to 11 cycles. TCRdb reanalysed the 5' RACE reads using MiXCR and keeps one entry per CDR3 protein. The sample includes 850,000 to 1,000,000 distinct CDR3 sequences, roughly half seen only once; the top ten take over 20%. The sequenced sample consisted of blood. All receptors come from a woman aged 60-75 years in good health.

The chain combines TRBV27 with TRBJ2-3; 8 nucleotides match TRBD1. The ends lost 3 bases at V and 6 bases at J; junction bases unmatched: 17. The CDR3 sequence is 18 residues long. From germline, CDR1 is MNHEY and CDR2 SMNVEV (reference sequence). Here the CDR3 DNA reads TGTGCCAGCAGTTTCTCATACGCTGTACGGACAGGGTGGGATACGCAGTATTTT. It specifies CASSFSYAVRTGWDTQYF.

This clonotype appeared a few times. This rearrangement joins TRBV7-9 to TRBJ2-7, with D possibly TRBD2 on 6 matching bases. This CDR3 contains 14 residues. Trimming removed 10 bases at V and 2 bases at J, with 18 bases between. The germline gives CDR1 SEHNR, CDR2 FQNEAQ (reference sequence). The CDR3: CATGVGDFPYEQYF. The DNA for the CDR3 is TGTGCCACAGGAGTCGGGGACTTCCCCTACGAGCAGTACTTC. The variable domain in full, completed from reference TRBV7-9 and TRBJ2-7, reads DTGVSQNPRHKITKRGQNVTFRCDPISEHNRLYWYRQTLGQGPEFLTYFQNEAQLEKSRLLSDRFSAERPKGSFSTLEIQRTEQGDSAMYLCATGVGDFPYEQYFGPGTRLTVT.

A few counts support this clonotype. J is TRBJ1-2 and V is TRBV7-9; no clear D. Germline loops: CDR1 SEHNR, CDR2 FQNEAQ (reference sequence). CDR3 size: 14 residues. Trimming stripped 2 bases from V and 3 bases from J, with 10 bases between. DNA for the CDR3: TGTGCCAGCAGCTTAATTCTTGCAGACTATGGCTACACCTTC. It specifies CASSLILADYGYTF.

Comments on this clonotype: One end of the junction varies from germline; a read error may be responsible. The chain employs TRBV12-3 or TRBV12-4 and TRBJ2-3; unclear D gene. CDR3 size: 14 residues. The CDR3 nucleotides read TGTGCCAGCAGTTTAGCGGGAAGCACAGATGCGCAGTATTTT. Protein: CASSLAGSTDAQYF.

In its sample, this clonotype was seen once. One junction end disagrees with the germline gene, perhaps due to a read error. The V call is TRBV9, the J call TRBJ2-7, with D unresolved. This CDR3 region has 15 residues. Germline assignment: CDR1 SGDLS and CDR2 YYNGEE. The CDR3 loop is CARSVEDGHTYEQYF. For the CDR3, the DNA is TGTGCCCGCAGCGTAGAGGACGGGCATACCTACGAGCAGTACTTC.

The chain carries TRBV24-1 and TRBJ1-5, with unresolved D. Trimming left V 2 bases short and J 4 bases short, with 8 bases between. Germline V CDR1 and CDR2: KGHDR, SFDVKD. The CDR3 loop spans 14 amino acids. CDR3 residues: CATSDSSRNQPQHF. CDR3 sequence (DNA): TGTGCCACCAGTGATTCCTCCAGAAATCAGCCCCAGCATTTT.

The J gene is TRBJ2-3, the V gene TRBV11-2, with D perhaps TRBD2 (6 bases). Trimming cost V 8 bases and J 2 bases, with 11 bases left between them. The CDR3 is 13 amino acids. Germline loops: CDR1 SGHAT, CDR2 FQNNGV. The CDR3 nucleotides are TGTGCCAGCGGATGGACTACCACAGATACGCAGTATTTT. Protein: CASGWTTTDTQYF.

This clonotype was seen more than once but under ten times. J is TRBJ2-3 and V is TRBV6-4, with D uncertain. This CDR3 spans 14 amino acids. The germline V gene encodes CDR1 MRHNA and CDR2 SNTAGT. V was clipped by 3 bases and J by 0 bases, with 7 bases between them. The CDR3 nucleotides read TGTGCCAGCAGTGAAGAGATTAGCACAGATACGCAGTATTTT. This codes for CASSEEISTDTQYF.

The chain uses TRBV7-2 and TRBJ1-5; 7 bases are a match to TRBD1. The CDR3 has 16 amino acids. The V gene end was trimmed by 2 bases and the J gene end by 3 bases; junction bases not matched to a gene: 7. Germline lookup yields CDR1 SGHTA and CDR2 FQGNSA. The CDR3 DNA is TGTGCCAGCAGCTTATCCGCGACAGGGCCCAATCAGCCCCAGCATTTT. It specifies CASSLSATGPNQPQHF.

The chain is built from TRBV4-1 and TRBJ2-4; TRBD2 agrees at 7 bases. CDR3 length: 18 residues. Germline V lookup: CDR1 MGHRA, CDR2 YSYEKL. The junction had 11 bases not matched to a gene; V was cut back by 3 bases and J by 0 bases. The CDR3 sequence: CASSQGRGSGLAKNIQYF. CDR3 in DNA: TGCGCCAGCAGCCAGGGCCGGGGTAGCGGGTTAGCCAAAAACATTCAGTACTTC.

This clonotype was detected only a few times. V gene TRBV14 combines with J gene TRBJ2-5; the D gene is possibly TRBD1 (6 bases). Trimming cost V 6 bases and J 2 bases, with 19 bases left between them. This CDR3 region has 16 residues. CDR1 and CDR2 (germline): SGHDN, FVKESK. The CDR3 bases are TGTGCCAGCAGTCACAAGACAGGCGTCTATCAAGAGACCCAGTACTTC. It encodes CASSHKTGVYQETQYF.

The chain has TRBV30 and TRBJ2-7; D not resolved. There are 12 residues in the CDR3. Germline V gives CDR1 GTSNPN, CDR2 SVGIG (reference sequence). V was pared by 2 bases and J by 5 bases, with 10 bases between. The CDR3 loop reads CAWSRELNEQYF. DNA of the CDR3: TGTGCCTGGAGTCGAGAGTTGAACGAGCAGTACTTC. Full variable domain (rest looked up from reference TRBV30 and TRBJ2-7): SQTIHQWPATLVQPVGSPLSLECTVEGTSNPNLYWYRQAAGRGLQLLFYSVGIGQISSEVPQNLSASRPQDRQFILSSKKLLLSDSGFYLCAWSRELNEQYFGPGTRLTVT.

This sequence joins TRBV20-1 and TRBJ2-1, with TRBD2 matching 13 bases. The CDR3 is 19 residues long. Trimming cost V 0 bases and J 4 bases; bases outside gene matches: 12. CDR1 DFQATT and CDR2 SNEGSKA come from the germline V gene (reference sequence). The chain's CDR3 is CSARDQSPGTSGNYNEQFF. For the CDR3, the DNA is TGCAGTGCTAGAGATCAATCCCCCGGGACTAGCGGGAATTACAATGAGCAGTTCTTC.

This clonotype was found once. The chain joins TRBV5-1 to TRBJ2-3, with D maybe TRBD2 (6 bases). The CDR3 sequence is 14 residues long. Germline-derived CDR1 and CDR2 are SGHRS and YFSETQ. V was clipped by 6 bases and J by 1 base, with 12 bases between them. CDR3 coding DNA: TGCGCCAGCAACGAACTAGCCGGCACAGATACGCAGTATTTT. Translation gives CASNELAGTDTQYF.

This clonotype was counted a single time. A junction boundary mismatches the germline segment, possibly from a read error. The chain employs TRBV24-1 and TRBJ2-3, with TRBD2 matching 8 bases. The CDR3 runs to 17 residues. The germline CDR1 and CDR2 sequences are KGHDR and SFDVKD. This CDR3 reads CATGDPSSGGSADTQYF. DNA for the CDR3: TGTGCCACCGGTGATCCATCTTCGGGAGGGTCCGCAGATACGCAGTATTTT.

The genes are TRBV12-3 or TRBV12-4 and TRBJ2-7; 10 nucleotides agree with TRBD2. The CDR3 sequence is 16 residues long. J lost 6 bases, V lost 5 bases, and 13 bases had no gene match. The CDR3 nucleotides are TGTGCCAGCAGTCTGTCCCTAGCGGGGGACTTTAGCGAGCAGTACTTC. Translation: CASSLSLAGDFSEQYF.

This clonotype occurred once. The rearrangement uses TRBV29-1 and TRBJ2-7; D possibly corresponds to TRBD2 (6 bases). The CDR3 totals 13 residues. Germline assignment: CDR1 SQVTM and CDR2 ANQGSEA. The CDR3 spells CNVRGLHTYEQYF. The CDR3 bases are TGCAACGTCCGGGGACTGCATACCTACGAGCAGTACTTC.

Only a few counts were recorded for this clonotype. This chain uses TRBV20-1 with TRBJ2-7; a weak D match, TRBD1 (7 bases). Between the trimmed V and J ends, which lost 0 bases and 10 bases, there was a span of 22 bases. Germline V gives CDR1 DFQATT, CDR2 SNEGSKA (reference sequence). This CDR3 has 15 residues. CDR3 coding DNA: TGCAGTGCTAGAGAGTACGACAGGGTGGCGGGACCCCAGTACTTC. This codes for CSAREYDRVAGPQYF.

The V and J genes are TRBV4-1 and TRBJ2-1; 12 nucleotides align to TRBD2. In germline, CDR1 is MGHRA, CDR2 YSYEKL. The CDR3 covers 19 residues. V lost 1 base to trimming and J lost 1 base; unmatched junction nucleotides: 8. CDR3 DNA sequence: TGCGCCAGCAGCCAAGGGGCGACTAGCGGGAGATGGTCCTACAATGAGCAGTTCTTC. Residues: CASSQGATSGRWSYNEQFF.

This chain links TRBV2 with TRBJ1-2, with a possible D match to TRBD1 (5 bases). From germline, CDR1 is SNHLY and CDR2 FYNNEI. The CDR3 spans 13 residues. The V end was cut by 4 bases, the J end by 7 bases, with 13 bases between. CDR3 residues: CASSVVGTGGYTF. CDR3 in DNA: TGTGCCAGCAGTGTAGTTGGGACCGGTGGCTACACCTTC.

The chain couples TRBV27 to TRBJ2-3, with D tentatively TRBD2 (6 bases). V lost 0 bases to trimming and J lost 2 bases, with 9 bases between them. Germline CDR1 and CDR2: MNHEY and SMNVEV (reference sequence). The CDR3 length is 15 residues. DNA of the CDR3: TGTGCCAGCAGTTTATCGAGGCGGGACACAGATACGCAGTATTTT. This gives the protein CASSLSRRDTDTQYF.

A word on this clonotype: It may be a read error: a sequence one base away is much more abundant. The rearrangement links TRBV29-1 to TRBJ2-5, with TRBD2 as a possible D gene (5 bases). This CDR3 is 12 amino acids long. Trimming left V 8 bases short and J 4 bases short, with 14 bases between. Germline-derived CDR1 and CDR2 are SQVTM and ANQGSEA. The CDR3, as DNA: TGCAGCACCGGGGAACCCCGAGAGACCCAGTACTTC. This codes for CSTGEPRETQYF. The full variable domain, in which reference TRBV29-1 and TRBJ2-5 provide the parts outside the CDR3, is SAVISQKPSRDICQRGTSLTIQCQVDSQVTMMFWYRQQPGQSLTLIATANQGSEATYESGFVIDKFPISRPNLTFSTLTVSNMSPEDSSIYLCSTGEPRETQYFGPGTRLLVL.

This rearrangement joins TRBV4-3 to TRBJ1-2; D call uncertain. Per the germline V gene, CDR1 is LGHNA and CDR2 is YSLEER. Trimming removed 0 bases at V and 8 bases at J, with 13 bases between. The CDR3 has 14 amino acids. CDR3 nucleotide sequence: TGCGCCAGCAGCCAAGATATCGGGGTTGGGGGCTACACCTTC. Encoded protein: CASSQDIGVGGYTF.

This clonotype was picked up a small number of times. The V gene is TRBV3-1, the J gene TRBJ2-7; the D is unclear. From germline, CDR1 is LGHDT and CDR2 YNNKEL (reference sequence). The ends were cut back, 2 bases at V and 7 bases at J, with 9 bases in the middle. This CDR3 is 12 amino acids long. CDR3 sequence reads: CASSQTLGEQYF. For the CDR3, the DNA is TGTGCCAGCAGCCAAACTTTAGGGGAGCAGTACTTC.

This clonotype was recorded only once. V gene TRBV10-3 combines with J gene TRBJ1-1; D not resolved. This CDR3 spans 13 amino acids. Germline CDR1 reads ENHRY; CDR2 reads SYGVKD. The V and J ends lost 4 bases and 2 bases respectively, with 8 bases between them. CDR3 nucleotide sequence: TGTGCCATCAGTGGGGAGTCCAACACTGAAGCTTTCTTT. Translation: CAISGESNTEAFF.

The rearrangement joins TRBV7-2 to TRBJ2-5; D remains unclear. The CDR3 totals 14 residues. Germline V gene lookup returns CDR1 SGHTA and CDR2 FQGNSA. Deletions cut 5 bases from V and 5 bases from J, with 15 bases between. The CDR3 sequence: CASSRGRARETQYF. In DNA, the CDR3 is TGTGCCAGCAGCCGAGGTAGAGCAAGGGAGACCCAGTACTTC.

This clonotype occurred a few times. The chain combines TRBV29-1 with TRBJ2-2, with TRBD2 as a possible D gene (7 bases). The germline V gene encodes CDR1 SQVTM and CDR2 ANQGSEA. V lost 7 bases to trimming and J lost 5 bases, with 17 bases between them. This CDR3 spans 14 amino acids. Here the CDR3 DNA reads TGCAGCGCCCTACTAGGGGGGGGGACCGGGGAGCTGTTTTTT. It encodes CSALLGGGTGELFF.

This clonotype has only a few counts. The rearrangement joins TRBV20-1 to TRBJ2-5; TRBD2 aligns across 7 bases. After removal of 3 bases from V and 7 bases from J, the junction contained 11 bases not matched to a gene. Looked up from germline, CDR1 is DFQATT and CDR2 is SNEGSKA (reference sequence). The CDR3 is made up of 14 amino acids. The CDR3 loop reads CSARSPREKGTQYF. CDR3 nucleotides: TGCAGTGCTAGGAGTCCGCGGGAGAAGGGGACCCAGTACTTC.